The sequence of this TCR beta chain was determined in a study of T-cell memory formation after mild COVID-19. The length of the CDR3 is 14 residues. V was pared by 2 bases and J by 5 bases, with 12 bases between. TCRdb reprocessed the 5' RACE reads with MiXCR, giving one entry per CDR3 protein. The sample has about 270,000 distinct CDR3 sequences; over 15% are singletons. The specimen was PBMCs or a T cell subset sorted from them (not recorded which). The origin of this receptor is a man between 18 and 35 years old who had mild COVID-19 (a few samples of this study predate the infection). Cell type and time point are not known. The V gene is TRBV12-3 or TRBV12-4, the J gene TRBJ1-2, with D unclear. In nucleotides, the CDR3 is TGTGCCAGCAGTTTAATAGGGCTTCGGTATGGCTACACCTTC. Its translation: CASSLIGLRYGYTF.